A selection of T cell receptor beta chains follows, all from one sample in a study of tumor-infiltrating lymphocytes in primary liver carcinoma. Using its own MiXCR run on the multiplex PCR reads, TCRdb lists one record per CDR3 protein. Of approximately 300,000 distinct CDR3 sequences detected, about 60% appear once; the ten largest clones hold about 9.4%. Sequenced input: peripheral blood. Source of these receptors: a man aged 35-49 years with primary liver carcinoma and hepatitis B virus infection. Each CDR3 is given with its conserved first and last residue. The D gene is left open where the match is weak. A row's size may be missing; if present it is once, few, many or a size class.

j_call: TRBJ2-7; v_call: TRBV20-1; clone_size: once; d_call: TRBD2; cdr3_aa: CSGEAGGPAAYEQYF; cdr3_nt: TGCAGTGGCGAAGCGGGAGGGCCGGCCGCGTACGAGCAGTACTTC
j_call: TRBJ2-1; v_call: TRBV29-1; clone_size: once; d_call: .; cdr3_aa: CRVVTGGGEQSF; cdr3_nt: TGCAGGGTTGTGACAGGAGGGGGTGAGCAGTCCTTC
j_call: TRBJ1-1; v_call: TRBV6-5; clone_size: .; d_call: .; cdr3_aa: CASSSLGMPITEASF; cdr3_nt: TGTGCCAGCAGTTCCCTAGGGATGCCCATCACTGAAGCTTCCTTT
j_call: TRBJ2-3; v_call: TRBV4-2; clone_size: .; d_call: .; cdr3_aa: CASSQNPVAGGSTDTLYF; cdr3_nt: .
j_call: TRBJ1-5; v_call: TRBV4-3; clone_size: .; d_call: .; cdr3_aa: CASNQDLSNQPQHF; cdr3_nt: TGCGCCAGCAACCAGGACCTTAGCAATCAGCCCCAGCATTTT
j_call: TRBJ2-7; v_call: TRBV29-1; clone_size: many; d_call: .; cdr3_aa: CSAKPTLGEQYF; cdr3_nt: TGCAGCGCAAAGCCCACTCTGGGCGAGCAGTACTTC
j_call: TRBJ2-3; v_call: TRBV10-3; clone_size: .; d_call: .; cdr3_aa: CAISERGRTDTQYF; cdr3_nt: TGTGCCATCAGTGAAAGGGGTCGCACAGATACGCAGTATTTT
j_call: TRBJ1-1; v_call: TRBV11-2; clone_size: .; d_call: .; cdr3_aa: CASATEPSTEAFF; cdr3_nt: TGTGCTAGTGCGACAGAACCGAGCACTGAAGCTTTCTTT
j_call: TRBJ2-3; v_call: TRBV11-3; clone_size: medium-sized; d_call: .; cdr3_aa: CASSFGQLGDTQYF; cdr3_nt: TGTGCCAGCAGCTTTGGGCAGTTAGGCGATACGCAGTATTTT
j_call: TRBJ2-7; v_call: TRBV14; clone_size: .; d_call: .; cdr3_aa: CVSSQAPYEQYF; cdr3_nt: TGTGTCAGCAGCCAAGCCCCCTACGAGCAGTACTTC
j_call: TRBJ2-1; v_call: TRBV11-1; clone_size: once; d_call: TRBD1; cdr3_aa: CASRPRTGGYNEQFF; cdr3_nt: TGTGCCAGCAGACCCAGGACAGGAGGCTACAATGAGCAGTTCTTC
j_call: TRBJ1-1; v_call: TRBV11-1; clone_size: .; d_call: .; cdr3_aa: CTSSLEGFEAFF; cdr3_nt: TGTACCAGCAGCTTAGAGGGGTTCGAAGCTTTCTTT
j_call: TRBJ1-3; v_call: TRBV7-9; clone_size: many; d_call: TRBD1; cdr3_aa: CASSPVGDSRGNTIYF; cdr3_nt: TGTGCCAGCAGCCCCGTCGGGGACAGCCGAGGAAACACCATATATTTT
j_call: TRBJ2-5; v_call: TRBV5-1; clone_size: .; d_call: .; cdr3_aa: CASSRGPQGQGTQYF; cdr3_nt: TGCGCCAGCAGCCGGGGACCGCAAGGGCAAGGGACCCAGTACTTC
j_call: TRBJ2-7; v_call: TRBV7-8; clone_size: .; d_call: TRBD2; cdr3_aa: CASSPGTRFSDEQYF; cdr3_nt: TGTGCCAGCAGCCCCGGGACTAGATTTAGCGACGAGCAGTACTTC
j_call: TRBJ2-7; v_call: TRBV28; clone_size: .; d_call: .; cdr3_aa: CASTPGDGGWVEQYF; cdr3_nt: TGTGCCAGCACCCCTGGGGACGGTGGTTGGGTCGAGCAGTACTTC
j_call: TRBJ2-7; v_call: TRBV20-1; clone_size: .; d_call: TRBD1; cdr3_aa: CSARLGTGSYEQYF; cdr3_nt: TGCAGTGCTAGACTCGGGACAGGGTCCTACGAGCAGTACTTC
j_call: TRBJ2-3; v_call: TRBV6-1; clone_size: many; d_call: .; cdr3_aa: CATRDLATDTQYF; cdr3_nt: TGTGCCACCCGGGACTTAGCCACAGATACGCAGTATTTT
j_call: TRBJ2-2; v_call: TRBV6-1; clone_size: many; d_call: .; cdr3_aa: CASNPRGTIEELFF; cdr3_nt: TGTGCCAGCAACCCCCGAGGGACAATAGAGGAGCTGTTTTTT
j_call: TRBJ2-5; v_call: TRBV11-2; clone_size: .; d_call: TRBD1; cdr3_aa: CASSGGQGLETQYF; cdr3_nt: TGTGCCAGCAGCGGTGGACAGGGGCTGGAGACCCAGTACTTC
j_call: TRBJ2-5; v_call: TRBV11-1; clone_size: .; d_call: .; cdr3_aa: CAGSFGVQESQYF; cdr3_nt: TGTGCCGGCAGCTTCGGAGTCCAAGAGTCCCAGTACTTC
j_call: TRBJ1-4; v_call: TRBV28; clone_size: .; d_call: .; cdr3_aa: CANSLGGAGEKLFF; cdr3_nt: TGTGCCAACAGTTTAGGAGGGGCGGGCGAAAAACTGTTTTTT